This T cell receptor beta chain was recorded in a study of identical twins. Overall study findings and caveats: Invariant MAIT and iNKT cells could partly confound zero-insertion analyses. Within monozygotic twins, out-of-frame TCR alpha sharing was underestimated by the models. Instead of following the same donors, the conclusions were based on cross-sectional statistical analysis.

This clonotype has just one count. Its antigen is unidentified. Template switching added a universal primer site; cDNA carried unique molecular identifiers. In TCRdb, the 5' RACE reads were re-called with MiXCR into one record per CDR3 protein. Of 690,000 or so distinct CDR3 sequences listed, 8.5% to 9% are singletons. The germline gives CDR1 WSHSY, CDR2 SAAADI. There are 14 residues in the CDR3. Trimming pared 8 bases from V and 0 bases from J, leaving 11 bases between. The same data also contributed to another study, on yellow fever vaccine responses in identical twins.

The sequence came from a woman aged 18-29 years in good health. Sequencing was done on a sample of PBMCs. The chain has TRBV10-2 and TRBJ2-1; no reliable D call. CDR3 in amino acids: CASRGRSSYNEQFF. The DNA of the CDR3 is TGCGCCAGCCGAGGCCGCAGCTCCTACAATGAGCAGTTCTTC.